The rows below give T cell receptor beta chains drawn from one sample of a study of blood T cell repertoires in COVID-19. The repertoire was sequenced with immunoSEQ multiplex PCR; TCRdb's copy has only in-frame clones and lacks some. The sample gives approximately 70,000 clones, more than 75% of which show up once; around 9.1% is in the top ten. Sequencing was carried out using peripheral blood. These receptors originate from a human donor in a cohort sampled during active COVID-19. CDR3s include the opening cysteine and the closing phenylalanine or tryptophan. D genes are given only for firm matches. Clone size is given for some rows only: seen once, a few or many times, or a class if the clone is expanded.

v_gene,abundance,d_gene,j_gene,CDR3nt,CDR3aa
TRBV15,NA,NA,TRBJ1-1,TGTGCCACCAGCAATCTCCGGAACACTGAAGCTTTCTTT,CATSNLRNTEAFF
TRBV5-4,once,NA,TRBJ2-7,TGTGCCAGCAGCTTGCGGGGGAACTCCTACGAGCAGTACTTC,CASSLRGNSYEQYF
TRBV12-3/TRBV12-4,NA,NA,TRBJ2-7,TGTGCCAGCAGTTTCTGGGGGGGCGACGAGCAGTACTTC,CASSFWGGDEQYF
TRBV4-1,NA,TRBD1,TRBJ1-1,TGCGCCAGCAGCCCTACCACGGGGACAGCTGAAGCTTTCTTT,CASSPTTGTAEAFF
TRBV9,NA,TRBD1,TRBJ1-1,TGTGCCAGCAGCGTCGACAGGGGGGTTGAAGCTTTCTTT,CASSVDRGVEAFF
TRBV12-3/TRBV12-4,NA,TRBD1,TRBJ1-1,TGTGCCAGCAGTGCGACAGGGGCTGAAGCTTTCTTT,CASSATGAEAFF
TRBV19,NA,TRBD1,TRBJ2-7,TGTGCCAGTAGTGCGGGACAGGTATTCTACGAGCAGTACTTC,CASSAGQVFYEQYF
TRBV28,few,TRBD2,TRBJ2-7,TGTGCCAGCAGCCCCAACGGGAGGGGTTCCTACGAGCAGTACTTC,CASSPNGRGSYEQYF
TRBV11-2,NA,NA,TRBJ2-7,TGTGCCAGCAGCTTACTTTCCAGGACCTACGAGCAGTACTTC,CASSLLSRTYEQYF
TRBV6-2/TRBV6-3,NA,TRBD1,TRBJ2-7,TGTGCCAGCAGTACCCCACACAGGGGCGTGGGCGAGCAGTACTTC,CASSTPHRGVGEQYF
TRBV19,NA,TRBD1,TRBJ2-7,TGTGCCAGTAGTGGACCCGGGACAGGGGCCTACGAGCAGTACTTC,CASSGPGTGAYEQYF
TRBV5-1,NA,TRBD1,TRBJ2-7,TGCGCCAGCCGCCCCGGGACAGGAGCCTACGAGCAGTACTTC,CASRPGTGAYEQYF
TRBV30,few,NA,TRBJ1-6,TGTGCCTGGGAAACGGGTGCAAATTCACCCCTCCACTTT,CAWETGANSPLHF
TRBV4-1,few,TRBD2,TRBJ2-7,TGCGCCAGCAGTCCTAGCGGGGGGTCGTACGAGCAGTACTTC,CASSPSGGSYEQYF
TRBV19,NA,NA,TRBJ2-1,TGTGCCAGTAGTCGGCCCGGGACGGGGGCCTACAATGAGCAGTTCTTC,CASSRPGTGAYNEQFF
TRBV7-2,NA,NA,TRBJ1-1,TGTGCCAGCAGCTTAGCTAGGGGAGGTACTGAAGCTTTCTTT,CASSLARGGTEAFF
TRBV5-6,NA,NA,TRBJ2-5,TGTGCCAGCAGCTCTTGGCGGGAATCCCCCACCCAGTACTTC,CASSSWRESPTQYF
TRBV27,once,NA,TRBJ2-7,TGTGCCAGCAGTCCCCCAGGGGCGAGGGGTTCCGAGCAGTACTTC,CASSPPGARGSEQYF
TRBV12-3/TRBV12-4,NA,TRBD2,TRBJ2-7,TGTGCCAGCAGTTTATGGGGGGGGGACGAGCAGTACTTC,CASSLWGGDEQYF
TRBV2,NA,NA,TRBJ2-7,TGTGCCAGCAGTGGCGCGGAGTACGAGCAGTACTTC,CASSGAEYEQYF
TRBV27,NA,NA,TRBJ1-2,TGTGCCAGCAGTTTAGGAGGGCACGGTAACTATGGCTACACCTTC,CASSLGGHGNYGYTF
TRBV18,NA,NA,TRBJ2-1,TGTGCCAGCTCACCAGATAAAGGGGCATACAATGAGCAGTTCTTC,CASSPDKGAYNEQFF
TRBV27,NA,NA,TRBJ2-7,TGTGCCAGCAGTTTCCAAGGGGCGATAACCTACGAGCAGTACTTC,CASSFQGAITYEQYF
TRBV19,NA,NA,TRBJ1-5,TGTGCCAGTAGTATAACAGCGGGGGGGAGTCAGCCCCAGCATTTT,CASSITAGGSQPQHF
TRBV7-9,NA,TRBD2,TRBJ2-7,TGTGCCAGCAGCCCCCGACTAGCGGGGGTTTACGAGCAGTACTTC,CASSPRLAGVYEQYF
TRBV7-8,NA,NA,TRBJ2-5,TGTGCCAGCAGCTTAAGTGGGGCAGTGGGGCAAGAGACCCAGTACTTC,CASSLSGAVGQETQYF
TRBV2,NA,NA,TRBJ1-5,TGTGCCAGCAGTGACGGGCAGCCCCAGCATTTT,CASSDGQPQHF
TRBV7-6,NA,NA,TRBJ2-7,TGTGCCAGCAGCCCTTCCGGGACTCCGGCGAGATACGAGCAGTACTTC,CASSPSGTPARYEQYF
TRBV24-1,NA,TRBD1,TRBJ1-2,TGTGCCACCAGTGATAAAAGTATGGGACAGGCCGATGGCTACACCTTC,CATSDKSMGQADGYTF
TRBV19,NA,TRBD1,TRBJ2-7,TGTGCCAGTAGTGCCATACCCGGGACAGGGATCTACGAGCAGTACTTC,CASSAIPGTGIYEQYF
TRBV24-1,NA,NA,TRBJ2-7,TGTGCCACCCGGATAGGGGCAGCTCCCGGGTGGTACGAGCAGTACTTC,CATRIGAAPGWYEQYF
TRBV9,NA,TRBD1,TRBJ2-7,TGTGCCAGCAGCGTAGCCGGGACAGGGATGGGGGGCGAGCAGTACTTC,CASSVAGTGMGGEQYF
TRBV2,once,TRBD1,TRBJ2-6,TGTGCCAGCAGTAAGGCGACAGGGGCTGGGGCCAACGTCCTGACTTTC,CASSKATGAGANVLTF
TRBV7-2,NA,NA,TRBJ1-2,TGTGCCAGCAGCTTAGTACAGGGACCTAACTATGGCTACACCTTC,CASSLVQGPNYGYTF
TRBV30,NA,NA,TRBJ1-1,TGTGCCTGGAGTATCGGGGCTGAAGCTTTCTTT,CAWSIGAEAFF
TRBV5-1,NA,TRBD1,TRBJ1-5,TGCGCCAGCAGCCTGGGACAGGGAGATCAGCCCCAGCATTTT,CASSLGQGDQPQHF
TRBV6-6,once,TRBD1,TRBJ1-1,TGTGCCAGCGGACGGACAGGGATGAACACTGAAGCTTTCTTT,CASGRTGMNTEAFF
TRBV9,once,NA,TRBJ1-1,TGTGCCAGCAGCGTGACAGGACTGAACACTGAAGCTTTCTTT,CASSVTGLNTEAFF
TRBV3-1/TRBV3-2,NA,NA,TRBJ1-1,TGTGCCAGCAGCCAAGCTGGGGGGAGCACTGAAGCTTTCTTT,CASSQAGGSTEAFF
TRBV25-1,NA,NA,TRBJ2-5,TGTGCCAGCAATGGCGCAACGGGGGTACAAGAGACCCAGTACTTC,CASNGATGVQETQYF
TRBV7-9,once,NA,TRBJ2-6,TGTGCCAGCAGCACCACAAACATCAGTTCTGGGGCCAACGTCCTGACTTTC,CASSTTNISSGANVLTF
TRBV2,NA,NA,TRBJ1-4,TGTGCCAGCAGCACCGGGGGGGATAGTTATGAAAAACTGTTTTTT,CASSTGGDSYEKLFF
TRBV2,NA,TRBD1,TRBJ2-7,TGTGCCAGCATCTGGCAGGGGGCGAGTGAGCAGTACTTC,CASIWQGASEQYF
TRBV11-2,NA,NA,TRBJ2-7,TGTGCCAGCAGCTTAGGCTATAGAGGGGGTGGAGAGCAGTACTTC,CASSLGYRGGGEQYF
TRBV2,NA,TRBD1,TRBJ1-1,TGTGCCAGCAAAGGCCAGGGGGATACTGAAGCTTTCTTT,CASKGQGDTEAFF
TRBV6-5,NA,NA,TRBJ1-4,TGTGCCAGCAGTTTCGCACAGGGATTAACGGATGAAAAACTGTTTTTT,CASSFAQGLTDEKLFF
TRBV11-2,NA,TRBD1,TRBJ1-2,TGTGCCAGCAGCTACACCGGGACAGCGTTGAACTATGGCTACACCTTC,CASSYTGTALNYGYTF
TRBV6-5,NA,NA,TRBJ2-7,TGTGCCAGCAGTTTGTCCAACTACGAGCAGTACTTC,CASSLSNYEQYF
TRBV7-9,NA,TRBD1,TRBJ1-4,TGTGCCAGCAGCTTTCCAATTACAGGGGTTGAAAAACTGTTTTTT,CASSFPITGVEKLFF
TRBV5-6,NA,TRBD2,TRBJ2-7,TGTGCCAGCAGCAGCGGGGGGTCCTACGAGCAGTACTTC,CASSSGGSYEQYF
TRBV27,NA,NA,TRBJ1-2,TGTGCCAGCAGTCAGGTGGGGGCAGGGGGCTACACCTTC,CASSQVGAGGYTF
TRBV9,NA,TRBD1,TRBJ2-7,TGTGCCAGCAGCTTACGAGGGGGCCACGAGCAGTACTTC,CASSLRGGHEQYF
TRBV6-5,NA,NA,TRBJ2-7,TGTGCCAGCAGTTACTCGTTTCCTAACGGCTACGAGCAGTACTTC,CASSYSFPNGYEQYF
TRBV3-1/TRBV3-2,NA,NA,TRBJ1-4,TGTGCCAGCAGCCAACCTCGCACAGCCTTCAAAGGGGAACAGACTAATGAAAAACTGTTTTTT,CASSQPRTAFKGEQTNEKLFF
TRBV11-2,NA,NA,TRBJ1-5,TGTGCCAGCAGCTTGGGGAGGACACTGTATAGCAATCAGCCCCAGCATTTT,CASSLGRTLYSNQPQHF
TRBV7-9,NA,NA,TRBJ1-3,TGTGCCAGCAGCTTAGCCGGCAGGCGCTCTGGAAACACCATATATTTT,CASSLAGRRSGNTIYF
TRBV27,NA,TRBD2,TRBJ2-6,TGTGCCAGCAGTCGAGCGGGGTCAGTAGCTGGGGCCAACGTCCTGACTTTC,CASSRAGSVAGANVLTF
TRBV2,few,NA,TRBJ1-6,TGTGCCAGCAGTGTCAGTATAAACTCACCCCTCCACTTT,CASSVSINSPLHF